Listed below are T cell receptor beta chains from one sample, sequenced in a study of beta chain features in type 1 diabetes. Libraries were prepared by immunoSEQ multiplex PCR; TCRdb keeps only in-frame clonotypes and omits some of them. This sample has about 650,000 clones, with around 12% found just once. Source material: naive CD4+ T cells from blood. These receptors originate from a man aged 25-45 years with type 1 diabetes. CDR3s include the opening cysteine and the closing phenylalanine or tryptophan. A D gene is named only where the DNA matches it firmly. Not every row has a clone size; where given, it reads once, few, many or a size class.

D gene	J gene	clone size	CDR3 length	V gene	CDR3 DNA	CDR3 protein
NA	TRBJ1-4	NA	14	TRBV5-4	TGTGCCAGCAGCTTGCACACCGGTAATGAAAAACTGTTTTTT	CASSLHTGNEKLFF
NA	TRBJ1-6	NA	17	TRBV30	TGTGCCTGGAGCCTACCCCGGCAGAGCTCCTATAATTCACCCCTCCACTTT	CAWSLPRQSSYNSPLHF
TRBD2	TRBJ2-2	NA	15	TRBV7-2	TGTGCCAGCAGCCCAAGCGGGACGAACACCGGGGAGCTGTTTTTT	CASSPSGTNTGELFF
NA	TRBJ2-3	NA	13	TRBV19	TGTGCCACTATGGGGAGAATAACAGATACGCAGTATTTT	CATMGRITDTQYF
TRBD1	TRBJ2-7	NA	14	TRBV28	TGTGCCAGCAGTTTACGGGACAGGGGGTACGAGCAGTACTTC	CASSLRDRGYEQYF
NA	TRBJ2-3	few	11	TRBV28	TGTGCCAGCAGCCGACAGTCGGTTCAGTATTTT	CASSRQSVQYF
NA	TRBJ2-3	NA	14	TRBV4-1	TGCGCCAGCAGCCAAGAAGGGAGGACAGATACGCAGTATTTT	CASSQEGRTDTQYF
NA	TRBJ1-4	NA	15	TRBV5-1	TGCGCCAGCAGCTCGTCAGGATCAACTAATGAAAAACTGTTTTTT	CASSSSGSTNEKLFF
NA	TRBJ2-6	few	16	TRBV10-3	TGTGCCATCAGTGAGTCAGGGGACTCTGGGGCCAACGTCCTGACTTTC	CAISESGDSGANVLTF
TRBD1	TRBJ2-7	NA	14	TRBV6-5	TGTGCCAGCAGTAACGACAGGGGAGGCTACGAGCAGTACTTC	CASSNDRGGYEQYF
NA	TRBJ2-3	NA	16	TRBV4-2	TGTGCCAGCAGCCAAGAGACGGGGAGACGCACAGATACGCAGTATTTT	CASSQETGRRTDTQYF
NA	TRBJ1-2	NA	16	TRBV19	TGTGCCAGTAGAGATTTGAGGCGACCTCTCGGCTATGGCTACACCTTC	CASRDLRRPLGYGYTF
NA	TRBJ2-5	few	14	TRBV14	TGTGCCAGCAGCCAAGGGGGCCATCAAGAGACCCAGTACTTC	CASSQGGHQETQYF
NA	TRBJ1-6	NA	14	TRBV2	TGTGCCAGCAGTGAAAGGAGGGCTGATTCACCCCTCCACTTT	CASSERRADSPLHF
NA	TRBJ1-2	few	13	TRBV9	TGTGCCAGCAGCCATACAGGAAACTATGGCTACACCTTC	CASSHTGNYGYTF
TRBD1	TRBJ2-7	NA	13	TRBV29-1	TGCAGCGTCCAACGGGACAGGGGGTACGAGCAGTACTTC	CSVQRDRGYEQYF
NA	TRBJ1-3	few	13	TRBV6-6	TGTGCCAGCAGTTTGAATAGCGGCAACACCATATATTTT	CASSLNSGNTIYF
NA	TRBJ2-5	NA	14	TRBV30	TGTGCCTGGAGTCGTGGGGCTTTGATAGAGACCCAGTACTTC	CAWSRGALIETQYF
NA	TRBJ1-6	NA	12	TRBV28	TGTGCCAGCAGCCAACCCCCTGGGCCCCTCCACTTT	CASSQPPGPLHF
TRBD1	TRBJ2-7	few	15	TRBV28	TGTGCCAGCAGTTCCGCTTCGGGACAGTTTAACGAGCAGTACTTC	CASSSASGQFNEQYF
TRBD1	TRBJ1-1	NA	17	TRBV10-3	TGTGCCATCAGTGAGGAGGGACAGGGGCCATTGAACACTGAAGCTTTCTTT	CAISEEGQGPLNTEAFF
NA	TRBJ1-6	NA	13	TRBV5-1	TGCGCCAGCAGCTTGGATCGGCCATCACCCCTCCACTTT	CASSLDRPSPLHF
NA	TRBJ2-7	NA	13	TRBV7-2	TGTGCCAGCAGCTTAGGGCCGTCCTACGAGCAGTACTTC	CASSLGPSYEQYF
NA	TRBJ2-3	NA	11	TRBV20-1	TGCAGTGCTAGGTTTGCGGATACGCAGTATTTT	CSARFADTQYF
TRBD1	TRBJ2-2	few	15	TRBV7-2	TGTGCCAGCAGCTTTCGGACAGGGATCACCGGGGAGCTGTTTTTT	CASSFRTGITGELFF
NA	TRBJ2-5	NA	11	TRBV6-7	TGTGCCAGCAGTTACGGAGAGACCCAGTACTTC	CASSYGETQYF
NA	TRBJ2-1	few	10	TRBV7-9	TGTGCCAGCAGTTCCCAGGAGCAGTTCTTC	CASSSQEQFF
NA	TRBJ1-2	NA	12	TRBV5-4	TGTGCCAGCAGCTCCGACAGCTATGGCTACACCTTC	CASSSDSYGYTF
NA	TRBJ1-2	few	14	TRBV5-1	TGCGCCAGCAGCTTGGCGGACAGTCTGTATGGCTACACCTTC	CASSLADSLYGYTF
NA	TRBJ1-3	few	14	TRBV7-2	TGTGCCAGCAGCTTTGTGAACGGTGGAAACACCATATATTTT	CASSFVNGGNTIYF
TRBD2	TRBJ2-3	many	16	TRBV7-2	TGTGCCAGCAGCCCGAATAGCGGGGGGGGCACGTATACGCAGTATTTT	CASSPNSGGGTYTQYF
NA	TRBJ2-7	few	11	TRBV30	TGTGCCTGGAGTGCCCCGGCCGAGCAGTACTTC	CAWSAPAEQYF
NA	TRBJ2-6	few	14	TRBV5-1	TGCGCCAGCAGCTCGGGCTCTGGGGCCAACGTCCTGACTTTC	CASSSGSGANVLTF
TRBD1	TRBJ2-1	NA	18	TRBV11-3	TGTGCCAGCAGCTTAGGGGGACCACGGGACAGCAGAGACAATGAGCAGTTCTTC	CASSLGGPRDSRDNEQFF
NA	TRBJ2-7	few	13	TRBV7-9	TGTGCCAGCAGCTTAGCCCGGGGCGGAGAGCAGTACTTC	CASSLARGGEQYF
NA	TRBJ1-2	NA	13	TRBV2	NA	CASSDRGVAPGTF
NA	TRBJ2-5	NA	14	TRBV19	TGTGCCAGTAGTATAGGGGGGGTACGAGAGACCCAGTACTTC	CASSIGGVRETQYF